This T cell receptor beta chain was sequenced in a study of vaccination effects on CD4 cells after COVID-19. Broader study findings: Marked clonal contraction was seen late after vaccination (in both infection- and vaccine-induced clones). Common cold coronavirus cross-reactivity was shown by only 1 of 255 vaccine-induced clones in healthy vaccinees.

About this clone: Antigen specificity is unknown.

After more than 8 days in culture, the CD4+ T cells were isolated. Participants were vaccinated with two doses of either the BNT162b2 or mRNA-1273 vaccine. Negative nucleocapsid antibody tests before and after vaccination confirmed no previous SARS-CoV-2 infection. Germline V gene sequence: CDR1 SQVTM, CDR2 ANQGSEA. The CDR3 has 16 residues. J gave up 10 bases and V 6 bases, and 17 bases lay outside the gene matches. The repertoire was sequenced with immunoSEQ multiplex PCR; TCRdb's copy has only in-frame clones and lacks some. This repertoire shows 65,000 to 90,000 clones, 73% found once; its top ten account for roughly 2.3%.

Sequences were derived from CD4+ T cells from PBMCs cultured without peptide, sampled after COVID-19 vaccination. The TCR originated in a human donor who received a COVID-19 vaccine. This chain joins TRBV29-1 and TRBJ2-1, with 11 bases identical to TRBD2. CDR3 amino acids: CSVAPRGVAGGPEQFF. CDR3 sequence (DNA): TGCAGCGTGGCACCCCGAGGGGTAGCGGGGGGGCCGGAGCAGTTCTTC.